The next 8 T cell receptor beta chains were all read from a single sample in a study of OX40 agonist ivuxolimab in advanced cancers. Libraries were prepared by immunoSEQ multiplex PCR; TCRdb keeps only in-frame clonotypes and omits some of them. The table records 50,000 to 70,000 clones, around 93% of them present only once. The input for sequencing was CD4+ or CD8+ T cells sorted from blood, taken in a trial of the OX40 agonist ivuxolimab. These receptor sequences come from an adult with an advanced solid tumor such as melanoma, head and neck, liver or kidney cancer.

The chain employs TRBV5-1 and TRBJ2-1; tentative D call: TRBD2 (5 bases). From germline, CDR1 is SGHRS and CDR2 YFSETQ. This CDR3 spans 15 amino acids. Deletions cut 4 bases from V and 1 base from J, with 12 bases between. CDR3 protein: CASSTRELSYNEQFF. The CDR3 DNA is TGCGCCAGCAGCACTAGGGAGTTATCCTACAATGAGCAGTTCTTC. The variable domain in full, with the rest retrieved from reference TRBV5-1 and TRBJ2-1, is KAGVTQTPRYLIKTRGQQVTLSCSPISGHRSVSWYQQTPGQGLQFLFEYFSETQRNKGNFPGRFSGRQFSNSRSEMNVSTLELGDSALYLCASSTRELSYNEQFFGPGTRLTVL.

The CDR3 DNA follows: TGTGCCAGCAGCGTAGGGGGTACGCAGTATTTT. Its translation: CASSVGGTQYF. The chain combines TRBV9 with TRBJ2-3; no definite D call. CDR3 length: 11 residues. Germline values: CDR1 SGDLS, CDR2 YYNGEE. The V gene lost 0 bases and the J gene lost 8 bases, with 4 bases spanning the gap.

V usage is TRBV6-1 and J usage is TRBJ1-3; D might be TRBD1 (5 bases). Germline-derived CDR1 and CDR2 are MNHNS and SASEGT. This CDR3 contains 16 residues. V was cut by 2 bases and J by 0 bases, with 11 bases left in between. The CDR3 bases are TGTGCCAGCAGTGAACAGTGGGGGGTCTCTGGAAACACCATATATTTT. Its protein is CASSEQWGVSGNTIYF.

This clone was found once. The chain has TRBV5-6 and TRBJ1-2, with 7 bases that match TRBD1. The junction had 13 bases not matched to a gene; V was cut back by 6 bases and J by 8 bases. This CDR3 is 14 amino acids long. Germline loops: CDR1 SGHDT, CDR2 YYEEEE. Here the CDR3 DNA reads TGTGCCAGCACCCAACAATTCATAGGGGGCGGCTACACCTTC. This encodes CASTQQFIGGGYTF. The full variable domain, rest sourced from reference TRBV5-6 and TRBJ1-2, is DAGVTQSPTHLIKTRGQQVTLRCSPKSGHDTVSWYQQALGQGPQFIFQYYEEEERQRGNFPDRFSGHQFPNYSSELNVNALLLGDSALYLCASTQQFIGGGYTFGSGTRLTVV.

J is TRBJ1-2 and V is TRBV19, with D possibly TRBD1 on 6 matching bases. The CDR3 is 14 residues long. V lost 5 bases, J lost 4 bases, and 14 bases lay in between. Per germline, CDR1 LNHDA and CDR2 SQIVND (reference sequence). As DNA, the CDR3 is TGTGCCAGTAGTCCGCAACAGGGAACCTATGGCTACACCTTC. Its translation is CASSPQQGTYGYTF.

The chain recombines TRBV19 with TRBJ2-2; 8 positions agree with TRBD2. Per the germline V gene, CDR1 is LNHDA and CDR2 is SQIVND (reference sequence). This CDR3 has 18 residues. Germline trimming cut 3 bases from V and 1 base from J; bases unmatched to any gene: 10. CDR3 DNA: TGTGCCAGTAGTATTTCGGTCGGGAGGGCCAAGAACACCGGGGAGCTGTTTTTT. This translates into CASSISVGRAKNTGELFF. Complete variable domain (other parts from reference TRBV19 and TRBJ2-2): DGGITQSPKYLFRKEGQNVTLSCEQNLNHDAMYWYRQDPGQGLRLIYYSQIVNDFQKGDIAEGYSVSREKKESFPLTVTSAQKNPTAFYLCASSISVGRAKNTGELFFGEGSRLTVL.

The V and J genes are TRBV2 and TRBJ2-1; D is unresolved. The CDR3 loop spans 13 amino acids. V gave up 1 base and J gave up 5 bases, with 6 bases separating them. Germline CDR1 and CDR2: SNHLY and FYNNEI. The CDR3 DNA reads TGTGCCAGCAGTGAAGAACAAAACAATGAGCAGTTCTTC. Amino acid sequence: CASSEEQNNEQFF.

The chain employs TRBV2 and TRBJ2-1; perhaps TRBD2 as D (6 bases). Germline V CDR1 and CDR2: SNHLY, FYNNEI. The V end lost 4 bases, the J end lost 5 bases, and 12 bases lay between the germline ends. The CDR3 contains 14 residues. This CDR3 reads CASSGYGGHNEQFF. Written as DNA, the CDR3 is TGTGCCAGCAGTGGCTACGGGGGTCACAATGAGCAGTTCTTC. The full variable domain, completed using reference TRBV2 and TRBJ2-1, is EPEVTQTPSHQVTQMGQEVILRCVPISNHLYFYWYRQILGQKVEFLVSFYNNEISEKSEIFDDQFSVERPDGSNFTLKIRSTKLEDSAMYFCASSGYGGHNEQFFGPGTRLTVL.